This T cell receptor (beta chain) is from a study of cytomegalovirus exposure and HLA in healthy donors. Broader study findings: Subsequent analysis of the 120 or so validation repertoires found a tendency for first-cohort TCR clusters to co-occur. Among the CMV-associated chains, a few were confirmed in vitro as specific for CMV antigens. The listing of roughly 160 TCR beta chains classed them as cytomegalovirus-associated. Rare sequences made up most TCRs, while some public TCRs were found in many donors.

Notes on this clone: Its antigen is not known.

Germline V gene data show CDR1 as MNHEY and CDR2 as SMNVEV (reference sequence). CDR3 size: 13 residues. Losses at the gene ends were 6 bases for V and 7 bases for J; bases not matched to a gene: 2. The table came from immunoSEQ multiplex PCR; TCRdb's copy has only in-frame clones and leaves some out. The sample includes 300,000 to 400,000 clones, roughly 86% seen only once; the top ten take approximately 0.9%. The sequencing input was PBMCs. This receptor was obtained from a man aged 25-45 years in good health and CMV-seronegative. The chain links TRBV27 to TRBJ1-6; 8 bases are shared with TRBD1. CDR3 protein: CASRTGENSPLHF. The DNA for the CDR3 is TGTGCCAGCAGGACAGGGGAAAATTCACCCCTCCACTTT.